This T cell receptor (beta chain) stems from a study of cytomegalovirus exposure and HLA in healthy donors (dated by TCRdb to 2016 to 2017). Regarding the study in general: An earlier analysis of 550 to 700 of the donors reported about 250 Gb of sequence data and some 120 million unique TCR beta sequences from about 179 million T cells. An early release covering 500 to 750 HLA-typed donors comprised 250 to 350 gigabases of sequencing data and 85 million or so unique TCR sequences. Of the roughly 400 genotyped donors, over 80% were placed in the genetic ancestry cluster associated with self-reported Caucasian donors. The study aimed to test whether cataloging public T cell receptors could reveal signatures of past pathogen exposure. The study profiled the T cell repertoires of 500 to 800 subjects by immunosequencing and related them to cytomegalovirus serostatus. Besides the first cohort of some 670 subjects, a separate validation cohort made up of about 120 different subjects was used. To predict cytomegalovirus infection status, the study combined high-throughput TCR immunosequencing, statistical association of individual TCRs with disease status, and machine learning. In a later analysis, previously published TCR beta repertoires from roughly 710 donors were re-analyzed and high-resolution HLA genotyping was added so that TCR occurrence patterns could be studied. The later analysis used no new phenotypic data to find candidate immune exposures, relying instead on TCR beta sequences and their occurrence across donors. An earlier analysis of several hundred of the donors applied high-throughput TCR beta sequencing to assess whether each TCR beta V gene segment acted as functional or pseudogenic. Donor age, sex, ethnicity and CMV serostatus were compiled alongside the repertoire data. A later genetic analysis took genome-wide SNP genotypes for about 65% of the roughly 670 donors and used that subset as a discovery cohort. All discovery cohort repertoires had been generated on a single sequencing platform. Class I and class II HLA loci were covered by the typing at four-digit resolution. The number of donors typed differed by locus, with 629-630 for A, B, C, DRB1 and DQB1, about 500 for DQA1, 600 to 610 for DPA1, and roughly 450 for DPB1. Roughly 5 DR-DQ haplotypes were handled as single units for association and clustering, since linkage in the cohort was strong. Among several hundred genotyped donors of the cohort, an average of roughly 230,000 unique TCR beta nucleotide sequences was sequenced per donor, of which about 19% were non-productive.

The library was produced with the immunoSEQ multiplex PCR assay. A mixture of 60 forward primers for TCR Vbeta segments and 13 reverse primers for TCR Jbeta segments was used in the multiplex PCR. The CDR3 region of rearranged TCR beta genes was amplified from genomic DNA by a multiplex PCR assay. The amplified TCR beta libraries were sequenced on the Illumina HiSeq System as 87-base-pair reads. From the authors' description of their analysis: In a later analysis, tens of millions of unique TCR beta chains were counted across the 650 to 750 repertoires, and around 10 million of these chains were shared by at least two donors. Raw reads were error-corrected and collapsed into unique sequences by a nearest-neighbor algorithm in which closely related sequences were merged to remove PCR and sequencing errors. CDR3 sequences were aligned to IMGT reference sequences to assign V, D and J gene segments. For a sequence to be retained, a match of at least six nucleotides was required to both a V gene segment and a J gene segment. Rearrangements were classified as productive when the CDR3 lacked stop codons and remained in frame with V and J, and all other rearrangements were classified as non-productive. Following IMGT convention, CDR3 was defined as the stretch from the second conserved V-encoded cysteine to the conserved J-encoded phenylalanine. The earlier analysis of some 600 of the donors excluded sequences that lacked an unambiguous match to a single V gene segment. In an earlier analysis of 500 to 750 of the donors, V segments were called functional above 56.7% productive rearrangements and were called segregating when the between-donor standard deviation exceeded 5%. To diagnose cytomegalovirus status from the catalog of TCR beta chain sequences, a statistical classification framework was built. In a later analysis, TCR nucleotide sequences were compared against IMGT/GENE-DB human TR gene sequences so that V and J genes could be assigned. A later analysis assigned CDR3 sequences and most-parsimonious VDJ recombination scenarios with the TCRdist pipeline. A later analysis defined each TCR beta chain by its CDR3 amino acid sequence plus V-gene family, and excluded reads lacking a unique V-gene family. To address suspected cross-contamination and a sequencing artifact, a later analysis removed approximately 590 highly shared, low-generation-probability nucleotide sequences. A later analysis calculated a clonal expansion index for each public chain from normalized within-repertoire ranks of inferred template counts. In a later analysis, generation probabilities were computed with a VDJ recombination model fitted to out-of-frame rearrangements, and the resulting probabilities were checked against IGoR. A later analysis scored TCR-TCR, TCR-HLA and TCR-CMV co-occurrence with hypergeometric tests, applying a repertoire-size bias correction to TCR pairs. In a later analysis, false discovery rates were estimated by permuting HLA or CMV assignments 20 times. In a later analysis, co-occurring TCRs were grouped using DBSCAN, and TCRdist sequence similarity was added for clustering within HLA-allele-positive subsets. Co-occurrence clustering excluded repertoires with fewer than 30,000 or more than 120,000 public chains, plus five with anomalous nucleotide sharing. Not all clones reach the TCRdb copy of this immuneACCESS table, which keeps in-frame sequences only. Checked studies attribute under half of the gap to unresolved V genes and leave the rest unexplained. From that table come the V and J calls and clone size; the DNA was used to work out D and trimming. Across this sample there are 90,000 or so clones, with 77% seen only once. Around 2% of the sample comes from the top ten.

Notes on this clone: Its recognized antigen is unknown. Base quality data are lacking; no much larger clone is found one base away.

The cohort comprised more than 550 healthy bone marrow donors. At the time of sampling, all cohort members were nominally healthy, though unrecorded immune exposures were likely present. The donor was CMV seronegative and was included in the group of around 320 seronegative cohort members. Each donor provided a peripheral blood sample, and peripheral blood mononuclear cells were used for TCR beta sequencing. The Qiagen DNeasy Blood Extraction Kit was used to extract genomic DNA from the blood cell samples. Inclusive of the bounding cysteine and phenylalanine, the CDR3 is 14 residues long. The retained sequence is limited to the CDR3, 42 bases, with the frame set at the first base. CDR1 and CDR2, looked up from the germline V gene, are SGHTA and FQGNSA. The V and J ends are trimmed by 5 bases and 6 bases, leaving 14 bases between them. What the authors observed across the whole study: A cluster of highly shared sequence variants was judged likely to represent a technical artifact of the sequencing pipeline. In both the original and validation cohorts, the classifier was reported to diagnose cytomegalovirus status with high specificity and sensitivity. A further reported finding was that TCR beta sequences accurately predicted the HLA-A and HLA-B alleles for most subjects in the first cohort. Compared with the roughly 700-donor mean, donors in an Asian-associated ancestry cluster had fewer N-insertions in productive TCRs, according to a later genetic analysis. It was suggested by the authors that the approach could potentially be generalized to other disease states and immunological phenotypes. According to a later analysis, parvovirus B19, influenza, CMV and Epstein-Barr virus appeared linked to several top co-occurrence clusters. The only immune exposure information available for the cohort was CMV serostatus. Roughly uniform sequencing depth across donors was assumed in presence/absence analyses, although this assumption may not hold. Broadly in line with IMGT annotations, most TCR beta V segments showed up in productive rearrangements about 87% or about 30% of the time in an earlier analysis of around 550 of the donors. A later analysis associated around 16,000 TCR beta sequences with specific HLA alleles at a false discovery rate of 0.05. In vitro tests confirmed that a few of the cytomegalovirus-associated TCR beta chains recognize cytomegalovirus antigens. Some IMGT-functional V segments, including TRBV6-2 and TRBV6-3, could not be told apart with the 87-base-pair reads, so those segments were excluded. Compared with equally common non-associated chains, HLA-associated TCR beta chains in a later analysis were more clonally expanded and had lower generation probabilities. Across donors, most TCR sequences were observed very rarely, whereas some public TCRs were present in many individuals. Because HLA typing was unavailable for some donors at each locus, only the typed subset was used in association tests. According to a later analysis, TCR association rates differed among HLA loci, with DRB1 alleles showing the most associated TCRs and HLA-C alleles showing the fewest. Linkage disequilibrium might explain the correlated functional status among segregating V segments, but an unknown experimental factor could not be ruled out. In a later genetic analysis, a missense DCLRE1C variant was associated with V-gene and J-gene trimming of TCR beta chains, and the association was replicated in an independent cohort. When HLA alleles, especially DR and DQ, strongly co-occurred, attributing TCR associations to individual alleles was difficult. The earlier analysis of a few hundred of the donors excluded approximately 17 rarely observed V segments, including chromosome 9 orphons, because counts were too low. A later analysis found that most CMV-associated TCR beta chains appeared HLA-restricted, with HLA associations seemingly driven largely by CMV exposure. The study listed 164 TCR beta chains as associated with cytomegalovirus. The cohort was sequenced for TCR beta chains only, and without alpha or paired-chain data the features that could be detected were limited.

The TCR originated in a boy aged 5-17 years in good health and CMV-seronegative. Input material: PBMCs. The chain is assembled from TRBV7-2 and TRBJ2-4; the D region possibly corresponds to TRBD1 (6 bases align). The CDR3 region reads CASSPTGLGNIQYF. The nucleotide sequence reads as follows: TGTGCCAGCAGCCCGACAGGCCTAGGAAACATTCAGTACTTC.